Detailed here is one T cell receptor (beta chain). Its antigen is unidentified. These data belong to a study of cytomegalovirus exposure and HLA in healthy donors. Study-level results: Researchers catalogued 150 or so TCR beta chains as cytomegalovirus-associated.

CDR1 and CDR2 from the germline V gene are SGHNT and YYREEE (reference sequence). The CDR3 has 16 residues. Unmatched junction bases numbered 8, after V lost 2 bases and J lost 5 bases. Assay: immunoSEQ multiplex PCR; the TCRdb copy retains only in-frame clones and omits some. The table includes 200,000 or so clones, over 75% detected once. The source material was PBMCs. This sequence originates from a woman aged 18 to 35 in good health and CMV-seropositive. This chain links TRBV5-4 with TRBJ2-3, with TRBD2 matching 10 bases. The CDR3 protein is CASSFKLAGVRDTQYF. Written as DNA, the CDR3 is TGTGCCAGCAGCTTTAAGCTAGCGGGAGTGAGAGATACGCAGTATTTT.